A single T cell receptor (beta chain) is shown here with its context. This specimen belongs to a study of blood T cell repertoires in COVID-19. About the study: The United States, Italy and Spain supplied acute and convalescent COVID-19 samples. The analysed material was cDNA or gDNA that came from T cells, B-cell-depleted T cells, or PBMCs.

In the study's own analysis: Researchers report that nucleated cell counts were estimated from reference gene primer amplification. TCRdb's table, derived via immunoSEQ multiplex PCR, lists solely in-frame clones and lacks some. The DNA was the basis for D and trimming; V, J and clone size are from that table. The sample records 150,000 to 200,000 clones, more than 65% being singletons. From germline, CDR1 is SGHRS and CDR2 YFSETQ. Trimming took 5 bases from V and 0 from J, leaving 7 bases between them. This CDR3 is built from 13 residues. V usage is TRBV5-1 and J usage is TRBJ2-3, with D possibly TRBD1 on 5 matching bases. Sequenced sample: peripheral blood. This sequence was found in a human donor with acute or convalescent COVID-19. The donor label of this sample is uncertain. In DNA form, the CDR3 reads TGCGCCAGCAGTGGGGCAAGCACAGATACGCAGTATTTT. Its translation is CASSGASTDTQYF.